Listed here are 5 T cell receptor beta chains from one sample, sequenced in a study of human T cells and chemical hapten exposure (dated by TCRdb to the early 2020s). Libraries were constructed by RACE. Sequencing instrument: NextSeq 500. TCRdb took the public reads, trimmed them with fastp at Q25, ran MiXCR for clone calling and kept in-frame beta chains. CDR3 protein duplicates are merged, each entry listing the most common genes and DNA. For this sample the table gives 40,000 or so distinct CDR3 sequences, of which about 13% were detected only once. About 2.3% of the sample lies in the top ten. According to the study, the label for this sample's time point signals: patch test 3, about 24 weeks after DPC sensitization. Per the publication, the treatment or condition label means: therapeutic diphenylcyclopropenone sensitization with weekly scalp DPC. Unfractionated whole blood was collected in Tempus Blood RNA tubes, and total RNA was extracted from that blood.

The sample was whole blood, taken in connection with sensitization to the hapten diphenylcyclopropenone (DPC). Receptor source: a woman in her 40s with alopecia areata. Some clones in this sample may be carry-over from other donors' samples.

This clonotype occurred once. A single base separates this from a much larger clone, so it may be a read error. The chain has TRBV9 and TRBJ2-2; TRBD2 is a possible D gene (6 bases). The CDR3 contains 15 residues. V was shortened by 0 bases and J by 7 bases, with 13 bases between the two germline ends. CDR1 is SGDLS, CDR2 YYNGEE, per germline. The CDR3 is CASSVGLEGSGELFF. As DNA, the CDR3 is TGTGCCAGCAGCGTAGGACTAGAGGGGAGCGGGGAGCTGTTTTTT. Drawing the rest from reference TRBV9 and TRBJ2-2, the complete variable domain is DSGVTQTPKHLITATGQRVTLRCSPRSGDLSVYWYQQSLDQGLQFLIQYYNGEERAKGNILERFSAQQFPDLHSELNLSSLELGDSALYFCASSVGLEGSGELFFGEGSRLTVL.

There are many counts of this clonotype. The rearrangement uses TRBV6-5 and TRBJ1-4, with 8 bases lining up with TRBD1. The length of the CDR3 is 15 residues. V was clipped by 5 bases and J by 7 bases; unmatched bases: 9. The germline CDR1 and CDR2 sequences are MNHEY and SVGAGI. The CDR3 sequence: CASSTYRGFLEKLFF. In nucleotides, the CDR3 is TGTGCCAGCAGTACCTACAGGGGGTTTCTTGAAAAACTGTTTTTT.

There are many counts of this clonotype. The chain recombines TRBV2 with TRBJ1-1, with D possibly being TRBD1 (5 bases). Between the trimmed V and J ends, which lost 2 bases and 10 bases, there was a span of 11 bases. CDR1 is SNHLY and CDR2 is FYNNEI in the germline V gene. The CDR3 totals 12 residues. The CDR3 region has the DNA TGTGCCAGCAGTGAAAGGCGGGGGGGAGCTTTCTTT. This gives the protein CASSERRGGAFF.

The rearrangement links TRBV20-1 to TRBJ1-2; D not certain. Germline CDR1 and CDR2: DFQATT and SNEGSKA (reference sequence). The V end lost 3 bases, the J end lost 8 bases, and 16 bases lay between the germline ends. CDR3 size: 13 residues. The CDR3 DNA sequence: TGCAGTGCTAGTGCCCGGCCATTGGGAGGCTACACCTTC. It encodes CSASARPLGGYTF.

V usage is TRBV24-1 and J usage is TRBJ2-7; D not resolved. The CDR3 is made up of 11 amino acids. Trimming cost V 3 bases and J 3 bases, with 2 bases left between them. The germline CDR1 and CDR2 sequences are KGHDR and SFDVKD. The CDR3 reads CATSDLYEQYF. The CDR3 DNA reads TGTGCCACCAGTGATCTCTACGAGCAGTACTTC.